These 12 T cell receptor beta chains came from one sample sequenced in a study of patients and donors after allogeneic stem cell transplantation. One entry per CDR3 protein, called by TCRdb with MiXCR from the RT-PCR reads. The sample carries about a million distinct CDR3 sequences, under 20% recorded once. The sequencing sample was made of blood, either unsorted or a sorted T cell fraction (not recorded which). These receptors were collected from a human donor who was either an allogeneic HSCT recipient or a stem cell or donor lymphocyte infusion donor (not recorded which). It is not recorded whose cells these are; they may come from a transplant donor.

In this sample, this clonotype turned up many times. The chain carries TRBV10-3 and TRBJ2-7; TRBD1 or TRBD2 may be the D gene (5 bases each). Germline lookup yields CDR1 ENHRY and CDR2 SYGVKD. V dropped 8 bases and J dropped 2 bases, with 10 bases sitting between them. The length of the CDR3 is 12 residues. The CDR3 reads CAISGTPYEQYF. The CDR3 DNA sequence: TGTGCCATCTCAGGGACCCCCTACGAGCAGTACTTC.

This clonotype has only a few counts. This chain connects TRBV6-1 to TRBJ1-5, with D unresolved. V lost 3 bases and J lost 7, with 19 bases in between. Germline V gives CDR1 MNHNS, CDR2 SASEGT. This CDR3 contains 16 residues. CDR3 in amino acids: CASSDQIDLVGQPQHF. CDR3 nucleotides: TGTGCCAGCAGTGACCAAATAGACCTTGTAGGGCAGCCCCAGCATTTT.

This clonotype was counted many times. The CDR3 DNA follows: TGTGCCAGCAAGATAGCGGGGGTTGAGACCCAGTACTTC. This encodes CASKIAGVETQYF. The chain has TRBV12-3 or TRBV12-4 and TRBJ2-5, with 9 bases identical to TRBD2. J was trimmed by 5 bases and V by 7 bases; bases with no gene match: 5. The CDR3 runs 13 residues.

This clonotype was seen only a few times. V is TRBV5-1 and J is TRBJ1-1; a weak D match, TRBD1 (6 bases). CDR1 is SGHRS and CDR2 is YFSETQ in the germline V gene. Between the trimmed V and J ends, which lost 1 base and 2 bases, there was a span of 12 bases. The CDR3 spans 15 residues. CDR3 protein: CASSLLQGQNTEAFF. The CDR3, as DNA: TGCGCCAGCAGCTTGCTCCAGGGGCAAAACACTGAAGCTTTCTTT.

The sample holds many counts of this clonotype. The chain couples TRBV12-3 or TRBV12-4 to TRBJ1-6; 7 bases map to TRBD1. With 2 bases clipped from V and 7 bases from J, the junction kept 2 bases outside the gene matches. The CDR3 runs 14 residues. The CDR3 DNA reads TGTGCCAGCAGTTTAAGACAGGGCAATTCACCCCTCCACTTT. Translated, it gives CASSLRQGNSPLHF.

This clonotype was counted many times. J is TRBJ1-1 and V is TRBV9; D is perhaps TRBD1 (5 bases). The V and J ends lost 0 bases and 2 bases respectively, with 11 bases between them. Per germline, CDR1 SGDLS and CDR2 YYNGEE. The CDR3 runs to 15 residues. The CDR3 loop is CASSVGATDNTEAFF. CDR3 bases: TGTGCCAGCAGCGTAGGCGCGACAGACAACACTGAAGCTTTCTTT.

CDR3 amino acids: CASSQGVLRDRGLSSYGYTF. CDR3 DNA sequence: TGCGCCAGCAGCCAAGGGGTCTTAAGGGACAGGGGGCTCTCTAGCTATGGCTACACCTTC. The chain links TRBV4-3 to TRBJ1-2, with 12 bases lining up with TRBD1. CDR3 size: 20 residues. Germline-derived CDR1 and CDR2 are LGHNA and YSLEER. The ends lost 1 base at V and 4 bases at J; junction bases unmatched: 16.

The chain has TRBV5-1 and TRBJ2-7; a weak D match, TRBD1 (6 bases). Trimming took 4 bases from V and 7 from J, leaving 24 bases between them. This CDR3 contains 16 residues. Germline loops: CDR1 SGHRS, CDR2 YFSETQ. DNA of the CDR3: TGCGCCAGCAGCCAACTGAGACAGGCCTACGAAGTAGAGCAGTACTTC. This sequence encodes CASSQLRQAYEVEQYF.

This clonotype was seen a few times. V usage is TRBV20-1 and J usage is TRBJ1-4, with 7 bases lining up with TRBD1. V trimming: 1 base; J trimming: 7 bases; junction bases outside the gene matches: 9. This CDR3 contains 15 residues. CDR1 and CDR2 from the germline V gene are DFQATT and SNEGSKA (reference sequence). The CDR3 sequence: CSARVPGGRSEKLFF. CDR3 bases: TGCAGTGCTAGAGTCCCAGGGGGAAGGAGTGAAAAACTGTTTTTT.

The chain couples TRBV6-5 to TRBJ1-4; D might be TRBD1 (5 bases). The V end was cut by 2 bases, the J end by 4 bases, with 17 bases between. CDR3 length: 17 amino acids. The germline CDR1 and CDR2 sequences are MNHEY and SVGAGI. The CDR3 sequence is CASSYKSAGRDNEKLFF. The CDR3, as DNA: TGTGCCAGCAGTTACAAATCGGCCGGCAGGGATAATGAAAAACTGTTTTTT.

This clonotype came up a few times. The V and J genes are TRBV7-2 and TRBJ2-3, with D possibly being TRBD2 (5 bases). This CDR3 has 15 residues. In germline, CDR1 is SGHTA, CDR2 FQGNSA. Between the trimmed V and J ends, which lost 4 bases and 0 bases, there was a span of 11 bases. CDR3 sequence: CASSSERSSTDTQYF. CDR3 nucleotide sequence: TGTGCCAGCAGCTCCGAGCGGAGTAGCACAGATACGCAGTATTTT.

This clonotype was picked up a small number of times. The genes are TRBV5-1 and TRBJ1-2; D call uncertain. The ends were cut back, 5 bases at V and 2 bases at J, with 22 bases in the middle. CDR3 size: 17 residues. Looked up from germline, CDR1 is SGHRS and CDR2 is YFSETQ. The CDR3: CASRSSSSRSSNYGYTF. DNA for the CDR3: TGCGCCAGCAGGTCCTCTTCCTCCAGGTCGTCCAACTATGGCTACACCTTC.